Listed below are T cell receptor beta chains from one sample, sequenced in a study of blood T cell repertoires in COVID-19. Assay: immunoSEQ multiplex PCR; the TCRdb copy retains only in-frame clones and omits some. The sample holds 55,000 to 80,000 clones; roughly three quarters are singletons and the top ten take roughly 22%. Sequenced: peripheral blood. All receptors derive from a woman of 80 years or more with active or convalescent COVID-19. Both conserved end residues are trimmed from each CDR3. Not every row has a clone size; where given, it reads once, few, many or a size class.

size | length | J | V | CDR3
NA | 14 | TRBJ1-1 | TRBV7-3 | ASSPTGGTLNTEAF
NA | 12 | TRBJ1-5 | TRBV6-5 | ASSSGQEGQPQH
NA | 13 | TRBJ2-3 | TRBV19 | ASSIGSRVSDTQY
NA | 13 | TRBJ1-2 | TRBV6-5 | ASSPRAGGLDGYT
once | 14 | TRBJ2-1 | TRBV10-3 | AISESRGEVGNEQF
NA | 14 | TRBJ2-5 | TRBV24-1 | ATSDASAASVETQY
NA | 13 | TRBJ1-6 | TRBV11-2 | ASTDRTGINSPLH
NA | 12 | TRBJ2-7 | TRBV7-3 | ASSLTGGSYEQY
NA | 13 | TRBJ1-5 | TRBV15 | ATSRGQGASQPQH
NA | 14 | TRBJ2-2 | TRBV5-1 | ASSSSGTHNTGELF
NA | 12 | TRBJ1-6 | TRBV11-2 | ASSSPGTARALH
once | 14 | TRBJ1-3 | TRBV3-1/TRBV3-2 | ASSQVGQGAGNTIY
NA | 11 | TRBJ1-1 | TRBV30 | AWNRQRDTEAF
NA | 15 | TRBJ2-7 | TRBV4-2 | ASSQVGGRGPPYEQY
NA | 11 | TRBJ2-1 | TRBV19 | ASSIRVVVEQF
NA | 11 | TRBJ2-6 | TRBV5-1 | ASTVQGTNVLT
NA | 14 | TRBJ2-2 | TRBV5-8 | ASSPWTGENTGELF
NA | 13 | TRBJ2-1 | TRBV15 | ATSKAGFSGSEQF
NA | 11 | TRBJ1-2 | TRBV25-1 | ASSAQGFYGYT
few | 11 | TRBJ1-1 | TRBV5-1 | ASRVQWNTEAF
NA | 11 | TRBJ1-1 | TRBV29-1 | SAIIGEGTEAF
NA | 14 | TRBJ2-7 | TRBV5-6 | ASSRRAGQVHNEQY
NA | 12 | TRBJ1-2 | TRBV6-1 | ASSEGGGWYGYT
NA | 13 | TRBJ2-7 | TRBV4-1 | ASSQGLADTYEQY
NA | 13 | TRBJ2-1 | TRBV27 | ASRRHFLSYNEQF
NA | 11 | TRBJ1-4 | TRBV5-1 | ASATGVNEKLF
NA | 13 | TRBJ2-7 | TRBV5-4 | ASSLTRGSSYEQY
NA | 12 | TRBJ2-1 | TRBV7-3 | ASSPGTSVHEQF
NA | 15 | TRBJ2-1 | TRBV10-1 | ASSDPSRGGEYNEQF
NA | 13 | TRBJ1-1 | TRBV5-1 | ASSLDLGTGVEAF
NA | 12 | TRBJ2-3 | TRBV6-5 | ASTRSGSTDTQY
once | 12 | TRBJ2-5 | TRBV9 | ASSDRTGGETQY
NA | 11 | TRBJ1-1 | TRBV2 | ASILERDTEAF
NA | 13 | TRBJ2-3 | TRBV5-1 | ASSWGPDRVDTQY
NA | 10 | TRBJ1-4 | TRBV25-1 | ASSGIAGGLF